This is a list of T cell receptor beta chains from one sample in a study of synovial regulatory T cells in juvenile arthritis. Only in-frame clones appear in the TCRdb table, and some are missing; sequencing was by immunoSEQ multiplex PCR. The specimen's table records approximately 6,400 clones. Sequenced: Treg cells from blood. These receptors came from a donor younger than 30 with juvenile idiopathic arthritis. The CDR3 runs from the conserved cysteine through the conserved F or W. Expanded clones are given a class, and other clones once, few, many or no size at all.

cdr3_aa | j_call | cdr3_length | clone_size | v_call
CASRETGMAEKLFF | TRBJ1-4 | 14 | - | TRBV6-1
CASSGAYEQYF | TRBJ2-7 | 11 | medium-sized | TRBV28
CASRGSDYGYTF | TRBJ1-2 | 12 | medium-sized | TRBV25-1
CASSQVGRDQETQYF | TRBJ2-5 | 15 | - | TRBV4-3
CASRSRGVGAQYF | TRBJ2-5 | 13 | - | TRBV28
CASSPPGQGSYEQYF | TRBJ2-7 | 15 | - | TRBV18
CASSLTSGSGEQYF | TRBJ2-7 | 14 | - | TRBV18
CASSSSYYGYTF | TRBJ1-2 | 12 | - | TRBV11-2
CASSRQMGANVLTF | TRBJ2-6 | 14 | - | TRBV4-1
CASSARRTNTEAFF | TRBJ1-1 | 14 | - | TRBV7-9
CAWSPPPGLAEQFF | TRBJ2-1 | 14 | - | TRBV30
CASSRGTGATGELFF | TRBJ2-2 | 15 | - | TRBV11-2
CASADFSETF | TRBJ1-2 | 10 | medium-sized | TRBV6-1
CASRNPSGRAVDEQYF | TRBJ2-7 | 16 | - | TRBV9
CASSLSRGPGGTDTQYF | TRBJ2-3 | 17 | - | TRBV5-4
CSVERNYGYTF | TRBJ1-2 | 11 | - | TRBV29-1
CASRPAGRAEQFF | TRBJ2-1 | 13 | - | TRBV6-4
CAISGAKRNRSYEQYF | TRBJ2-7 | 16 | - | TRBV10-3
CASSPGAVGGTEAFF | TRBJ1-1 | 15 | - | TRBV5-1
CASSPWGGSSYNEQFF | TRBJ2-1 | 16 | - | TRBV9
CASASGTNKETQYF | TRBJ2-5 | 14 | - | TRBV11-3
CASSFTRGQLNTEAFF | TRBJ1-1 | 16 | - | TRBV28
CASSGSFFPYEQYF | TRBJ2-7 | 14 | - | TRBV2
CASSQQGLQETQYF | TRBJ2-5 | 14 | - | TRBV18